Below are 9 T cell receptor beta chains sequenced from a single sample in a study of T-cell reconstitution after alpha-beta-depleted transplantation in children (dated by TCRdb to between 2015 and 2016). The method was PCR. The sequencing machine was an Illumina HiSeq 2500. Molecular barcoding was employed in the preparation of TCR libraries, with unique molecular identifiers being used to normalize TCRbeta repertoire quantification. TCRdb handled the public reads itself, with Q25 trimming in fastp and clone calling in MiXCR, and kept productive beta chains. Under each unique CDR3 protein, matching rows form one entry showing the most common genes and DNA. This sample has approximately 800,000 distinct CDR3 sequences in its table, and 16% of those were observed once. The leading ten clones occupy approximately 5% of the sample. Per the publication, the treatment or condition label means: allogeneic hematopoietic cell transplantation with graft depleted of TCRalphabeta T cells and CD19 B cells.

The material sequenced was PBMCs, mostly from graft donor cells, taken 360 days after TCRalphabeta/CD19-depleted stem cell transplant. The receptors were sampled from a male patient aged 10-17 years who had a stem cell transplant for acute lymphoblastic leukemia, so the T cells may come from the graft donor.

The chain links TRBV5-1 to TRBJ2-5; D unresolved. The germline V gene has CDR1 SGHRS and CDR2 YFSETQ. The V end was cut by 0 bases, the J end by 1 base, with 10 bases between. This CDR3 has 15 amino acids. The CDR3 nucleotides are TGCGCCAGCAGCTTGGCGAGCACCTCCCAAGAGACCCAGTACTTC. This gives the protein CASSLASTSQETQYF.

The J gene is TRBJ2-4, the V gene TRBV27, with no clear D. The V and J ends lost 0 bases and 7 bases respectively, with 7 bases between them. In germline, CDR1 is MNHEY, CDR2 SMNVEV (reference sequence). This CDR3 has 13 amino acids. CDR3 sequence: CASSLSMANIQYF. The CDR3 DNA reads TGTGCCAGCAGTTTATCGATGGCTAACATTCAGTACTTC.

This clonotype showed up just a few times. The chain uses TRBV25-1 and TRBJ2-5; D remains ambiguous. CDR1 and CDR2 (germline): MGHDK, SYGVNS. V lost 1 base to trimming and J lost 2 bases, with 8 bases between them. The CDR3 consists of 14 residues. The chain's CDR3 is CASSESQEQETQYF. CDR3 DNA sequence: TGTGCCAGCAGTGAATCGCAGGAACAAGAGACCCAGTACTTC.

This clonotype was seen at least ten times. The rearrangement joins TRBV3-1 to TRBJ2-5; the match to TRBD1 covers 8 bases. CDR3 length equals 14 residues. CDR1 is LGHDT, CDR2 YNNKEL, per germline (reference sequence). With 1 base clipped from V and 5 bases from J, the junction kept 3 bases outside the gene matches. The CDR3, as DNA: TGTGCCAGCAGCCAAGGGACAGGGAAGGAGACCCAGTACTTC. It is translated as CASSQGTGKETQYF.

This clonotype was detected a few times. The V and J genes are TRBV3-1 and TRBJ2-1, with D hard to call. CDR3 length: 15 amino acids. V was trimmed by 0 bases and J by 5 bases, leaving 11 bases between them. CDR1 is LGHDT, CDR2 YNNKEL, per germline (reference sequence). CDR3 in amino acids: CASSQEPQPHNEQFF. DNA for the CDR3: TGTGCCAGCAGCCAAGAGCCTCAGCCCCACAATGAGCAGTTCTTC.

This clonotype appeared a few times. CDR3 in amino acids: CASSLGRTGDTQYF. The CDR3 DNA is TGTGCCAGCAGCTTAGGACGGACTGGAGATACGCAGTATTTT. The chain carries TRBV11-3 and TRBJ2-3; D might be TRBD2 (5 bases). Germline V CDR1 and CDR2: SGHNT, YENEEA. V shed 1 base and J shed 5 bases, with 10 bases lying between them. The CDR3 runs 14 residues.

The V and J genes are TRBV15 and TRBJ2-2; 8 bases agree with TRBD2. The length of the CDR3 is 17 residues. The V segment lost 1 base and the J segment 4 bases; nucleotides outside the gene matches: 8. Per germline, CDR1 LNHNV and CDR2 YYDKDF (reference sequence). The CDR3 DNA reads TGTGCCACCAGCAGAGTATTTCAGCGGGAGCGCACCGGGGAGCTGTTTTTT. It translates to CATSRVFQRERTGELFF.

This clonotype was detected only a few times. The genes are TRBV16 and TRBJ2-7; 10 positions agree with TRBD1. Trimming at V came to 0 bases and at J to 6 bases, leaving 2 bases not matched to a gene. CDR1 is KGHSY and CDR2 is FQNENV in the germline V gene. The CDR3 is made up of 14 amino acids. CDR3 nucleotide sequence: TGTGCCAGCAGCCAATCGGGACAGGGGCCCGAGCAGTACTTC. Residues: CASSQSGQGPEQYF. The full variable domain, in which reference TRBV16 and TRBJ2-7 provide the parts outside the CDR3, is GEEVAQTPKHLVRGEGQKAKLYCAPIKGHSYVFWYQQVLKNEFKFLISFQNENVFDETGMPKERFSAKCLPNSPCSLEIQATKLEDSAVYFCASSQSGQGPEQYFGPGTRLTVT.

This clonotype was detected only a few times. V is TRBV12-3 or TRBV12-4 and J is TRBJ1-2, with D uncertain. The length of the CDR3 is 13 residues. Trimming left V 3 bases short and J 4 bases short, with 9 bases between. CDR3: CASSFGHTYGYTF. The CDR3 bases are TGTGCCAGCAGTTTTGGGCACACCTATGGCTACACCTTC.